This entry lists 30 T cell receptor beta chains sequenced from one sample in a study of blood T cell repertoires in COVID-19. The assay was immunoSEQ multiplex PCR, and TCRdb's table has in-frame clones only and misses some. The sample consists of around 270,000 clones, more than 90% of them appearing once. Sequenced: peripheral blood. These receptors were taken from a person aged 18-29 years with COVID-19, enrolled during active disease.

This chain connects TRBV2 to TRBJ2-7, with 7 nucleotides matching TRBD1. After removal of 8 bases from V and 5 bases from J, the junction contained 12 bases not matched to a gene. Germline V gives CDR1 SNHLY, CDR2 FYNNEI. The CDR3 has 14 residues. The DNA for the CDR3 is TGTGCCAGCTACTCGGCAGGGGGTACCCACGAGCAGTACTTC. It encodes CASYSAGGTHEQYF.

This clone came up once. The chain carries TRBV6-1 and TRBJ1-2, with 10 bases lining up with TRBD1. CDR3 length: 17 residues. Losses at the gene ends were 2 bases for V and 4 bases for J; bases not matched to a gene: 10. Germline values: CDR1 MNHNS, CDR2 SASEGT. The CDR3 DNA follows: TGTGCCAGCAGTGAAAACTGGACAGGGGGTTCGGGCTATGGCTACACCTTC. It is translated as CASSENWTGGSGYGYTF.

V gene TRBV4-1 combines with J gene TRBJ1-3, with unresolved D. This CDR3 is built from 17 residues. V was pared by 1 base and J by 0 bases, with 13 bases between. The germline gives CDR1 MGHRA, CDR2 YSYEKL. As DNA, the CDR3 is TGCGCCAGCAGCCAAGTCGTGGGAGTGGACTCTGGAAACACCATATATTTT. This translates into CASSQVVGVDSGNTIYF.

This CDR3 is CASRGSGSSPYEQYF. CDR3 nucleotides: TGTGCCAGCAGGGGTAGCGGGAGTTCCCCCTACGAGCAGTACTTC. This chain links TRBV6-5 with TRBJ2-7, with 9 bases identical to TRBD2. The V segment lost 6 bases and the J segment 2 bases; nucleotides outside the gene matches: 8. The CDR3 has 15 residues. Germline V gives CDR1 MNHEY, CDR2 SVGAGI.

The gene calls are TRBV6-7 and TRBJ1-1, with D unresolved. TRBV6-7 counts as an open reading frame of uncertain function. The CDR3 length is 15 residues. V was cut by 6 bases and J by 4 bases, with 18 bases left in between. The CDR3 is CASSFVRAGCTEAFF. The CDR3 bases are TGTGCCAGCAGCTTCGTCAGAGCGGGTTGCACTGAAGCTTTCTTT.

V is TRBV6-5 and J is TRBJ2-2; possibly TRBD1 for D (5 bases). Trimming took 6 bases from V and 4 from J, leaving 15 bases between them. The CDR3 covers 15 residues. Germline CDR1 is MNHEY and CDR2 is SVGAGI. The chain's CDR3 is CASRVGQPRTGELFF. The CDR3 DNA follows: TGTGCCAGCAGGGTGGGGCAGCCGCGCACCGGGGAGCTGTTTTTT.

The rearrangement joins TRBV9 to TRBJ2-7; TRBD1 matches 10 bases. V shed 0 bases and J 7 bases; nucleotides not matched to a gene: 7. This CDR3 comprises 15 residues. CDR1 is SGDLS, CDR2 YYNGEE, per germline. In nucleotides, the CDR3 is TGTGCCAGCAGCGTAGAGGGACAGGGGTACGCGGAGCAGTACTTC. This encodes CASSVEGQGYAEQYF.

This chain uses TRBV28 with TRBJ2-7, with TRBD2 matching over 11 bases. Per germline, CDR1 MDHEN and CDR2 SYDVKM. This CDR3 has 21 residues. V lost 3 bases to trimming and J lost 5 bases; unmatched junction nucleotides: 24. CDR3 nucleotides: TGTGCCAGCAGTTTTCAATACCGGGACCGCTATAGCGGGAGGGCAGGGGACGAGCAGTACTTC. Encoded protein: CASSFQYRDRYSGRAGDEQYF.

The gene calls are TRBV5-1 and TRBJ2-1; 11 positions agree with TRBD2. V lost 0 bases to trimming and J lost 6 bases; unmatched junction nucleotides: 5. The CDR3 sequence is 16 residues long. Looked up from germline, CDR1 is SGHRS and CDR2 is YFSETQ. Here the CDR3 DNA reads TGCGCCAGCAGCTTGGGGCTAGCGGGAGGCCTCAATGAGCAGTTCTTC. Protein product: CASSLGLAGGLNEQFF.

V and J are TRBV19 and TRBJ2-1; 8 bases are shared with TRBD1. Germline lookup yields CDR1 LNHDA and CDR2 SQIVND (reference sequence). Germline trimming cut 10 bases from V and 3 bases from J; bases unmatched to any gene: 11. The CDR3 totals 15 residues. The CDR3 DNA sequence: TGTGCCACCCGTACCTGGGGACAGGACTACAATGAGCAGTTCTTC. Translation: CATRTWGQDYNEQFF.

This chain connects TRBV11-2 to TRBJ1-2, with no clear D. This CDR3 spans 13 amino acids. V lost 0 bases, J lost 8 bases, and 10 bases lay in between. Germline CDR1 is SGHAT and CDR2 is FQNNGV. CDR3 amino acids: CASSLDAGRGYTF. In DNA, the CDR3 is TGTGCCAGCAGCTTAGATGCTGGCAGGGGCTACACCTTC. Looking up the rest from reference TRBV11-2 and TRBJ1-2 gives the full variable domain: EAGVAQSPRYKIIEKRQSVAFWCNPISGHATLYWYQQILGQGPKLLIQFQNNGVVDDSQLPKDRFSAERLKGVDSTLKIQPAKLEDSAVYLCASSLDAGRGYTFGSGTRLTVV.

The chain links TRBV19 to TRBJ2-3; D is perhaps TRBD2 (6 bases). This CDR3 contains 12 residues. CDR1 and CDR2 from the germline V gene are LNHDA and SQIVND (reference sequence). With 11 bases removed from V and 6 bases from J, the gap between germline ends came to 15 bases. This chain's CDR3 is CACRGGSDTQYF. In DNA, the CDR3 is TGTGCCTGCCGGGGAGGATCTGATACGCAGTATTTT.

The chain joins TRBV18 to TRBJ1-6; no reliable D call. The CDR3 sequence is 17 residues long. Germline-derived CDR1 and CDR2 are KGHSH and LQKENI. The V end was cut by 4 bases, the J end by 0 bases, with 13 bases between. CDR3 bases: TGTGCCAGCTCACGAGACTCACGGAGCTCCTATAATTCACCCCTCCACTTT. Translating gives CASSRDSRSSYNSPLHF.

The gene calls are TRBV19 and TRBJ1-6; 11 nucleotides align to TRBD1. Per the germline V gene, CDR1 is LNHDA and CDR2 is SQIVND (reference sequence). The J segment lost 17 bases and the V segment lost 6 bases, leaving 9 bases of the junction unmatched. There are 13 residues in the CDR3. This CDR3 is CASSLRDRGTVHF. DNA of the CDR3: TGTGCCAGTAGCCTCCGGGACAGGGGGACCGTCCACTTT.

This clone has just a few counts. The chain has TRBV7-2 and TRBJ1-6; TRBD1 matches at 7 bases. The CDR3 is made up of 13 amino acids. Trimming removed 4 bases from V and 10 bases from J; junction bases left unmatched: 4. Looked up from germline, CDR1 is SGHTA and CDR2 is FQGNSA. The CDR3 DNA reads as TGTGCCAGCAGCTCGGGACAGATGTCACCCCTCCACTTT. It codes for CASSSGQMSPLHF.

The gene calls are TRBV6-2 or TRBV6-3 and TRBJ2-1; 7 bases line up with TRBD1. V dropped 3 bases and J dropped 6; count of bases not matched to a gene: 8. This CDR3 has 15 amino acids. CDR1 and CDR2 (germline): MNHEY, SVGEGT. The CDR3 coding sequence is TGTGCCAGCAGTTATTTCAGGGGGAGTGGCAATGAGCAGTTCTTC. Translated: CASSYFRGSGNEQFF.

The chain carries TRBV4-1 and TRBJ2-7; 7 bases match TRBD1. This CDR3 region has 15 residues. V lost 1 base to trimming and J lost 1 base; unmatched junction nucleotides: 4. The germline V gene has CDR1 MGHRA and CDR2 YSYEKL. The CDR3 spells CASSQAPGQSYEQYF. In nucleotides, the CDR3 is TGCGCCAGCAGCCAAGCGCCGGGACAGTCCTACGAGCAGTACTTC.

The chain couples TRBV6-1 to TRBJ1-1, with D perhaps matching TRBD1 (5 bases). The germline gives CDR1 MNHNS, CDR2 SASEGT. The CDR3 has 13 residues. Trimming stripped 3 bases from V and 6 bases from J, with 11 bases between. The DNA for the CDR3 is TGTGCCAGCAGTGACAGGGCAAGAGCTGAAGCTTTCTTT. This gives the protein CASSDRARAEAFF.

This clone was observed a single time. The chain links TRBV14 to TRBJ1-3; no clear D gene. There are 14 residues in the CDR3. The V gene lost 0 bases and the J gene lost 1 base, with 4 bases spanning the gap. From germline, CDR1 is SGHDN and CDR2 FVKESK. The CDR3 here is CASSQEASGNTIYF. As DNA, the CDR3 is TGTGCCAGCAGCCAAGAGGCTTCTGGAAACACCATATATTTT.

This chain links TRBV2 with TRBJ1-3, with D possibly being TRBD1 (6 bases). CDR1 is SNHLY and CDR2 is FYNNEI in the germline V gene. Trimming took 8 bases from V and 3 from J, leaving 17 bases between them. This CDR3 has 15 residues. Written as DNA, the CDR3 is TGTGCCAGCGAGGACAGTAGGGGCTTTGGAAACACCATATATTTT. It is translated as CASEDSRGFGNTIYF.

The sample holds one count of this clone. The genes are TRBV7-7 and TRBJ2-4; 11 nucleotides match TRBD2. V shed 5 bases and J 7 bases; nucleotides not matched to a gene: 10. Germline CDR1 and CDR2: SSHAT and FNYEAQ (reference sequence). The CDR3 loop spans 16 amino acids. CDR3 in DNA: TGTGCCAGCAGCGGACCGTTAGCGGGAGGGCTGAACATTCAGTACTTC. Amino acids: CASSGPLAGGLNIQYF.

The chain employs TRBV3-1 (or the pseudogene TRBV3-2) and TRBJ1-1; the D gene is possibly TRBD1 (6 bases). CDR1 is LGHDT and CDR2 is YNNKEL in the germline V gene (reference sequence). V lost 5 bases and J 0 bases, leaving 10 bases between the germline ends. The CDR3 spans 14 residues. DNA for the CDR3: TGTGCCAGCAGCGTGGACAGAGTGAACACTGAAGCTTTCTTT. Translated, it gives CASSVDRVNTEAFF.

This clone was recorded a few times. V usage is TRBV7-9 and J usage is TRBJ2-1; D is perhaps TRBD2 (6 bases). The CDR3 consists of 15 residues. Germline V gene sequence: CDR1 SEHNR, CDR2 FQNEAQ (reference sequence). V lost 4 bases, J lost 7 bases, and 17 bases lay in between. CDR3 region: CASSSVGGLTNEQFF. The CDR3 DNA reads TGTGCCAGCAGCTCCGTCGGGGGACTTACGAATGAGCAGTTCTTC.

This chain joins TRBV28 and TRBJ1-2; the D gene is possibly TRBD1 (5 bases). Deletions cut 7 bases from V and 2 bases from J, with 29 bases between. CDR3 length: 19 amino acids. Germline V gene data show CDR1 as MDHEN and CDR2 as SYDVKM. CDR3 in DNA: TGTGCCAGCAAAACGGGATCCACGGCGTGGGGGGGATCCAACTATGGCTACACCTTC. Translation: CASKTGSTAWGGSNYGYTF.

The chain links TRBV6-1 to TRBJ2-3; a weak D match, TRBD2 (5 bases). The length of the CDR3 is 15 residues. CDR1 is MNHNS, CDR2 SASEGT, per germline. V lost 0 bases, J lost 3 bases, and 10 bases lay in between. Here the CDR3 DNA reads TGTGCCAGCAGTGAAGCGAAGGAGGCTACAGATACGCAGTATTTT. Protein: CASSEAKEATDTQYF.

The rearrangement uses TRBV7-9 and TRBJ2-5, with 7 bases aligning to TRBD2. The CDR3 is 17 residues long. J gave up 3 bases and V 4 bases, and 14 bases lay outside the gene matches. The germline V gene has CDR1 SEHNR and CDR2 FQNEAQ (reference sequence). The CDR3 loop reads CASSSGGRGLQEETQYF. Written as DNA, the CDR3 is TGTGCCAGCAGCTCGGGGGGTAGGGGACTGCAAGAAGAGACCCAGTACTTC.

This rearrangement joins TRBV27 to TRBJ2-5; 8 nucleotides match TRBD1. This CDR3 comprises 13 residues. V was clipped by 5 bases and J by 5 bases; unmatched bases: 4. Germline-derived CDR1 and CDR2 are MNHEY and SMNVEV (reference sequence). In nucleotides, the CDR3 is TGTGCCAGCAGTCCGCAGGGGGCCGAGACCCAGTACTTC. Encoded protein: CASSPQGAETQYF.

The J gene is TRBJ2-7, the V gene TRBV15; 7 bases map to TRBD1. Losses at the gene ends were 5 bases for V and 2 bases for J; bases not matched to a gene: 3. CDR1 and CDR2 from the germline V gene are LNHNV and YYDKDF (reference sequence). This CDR3 is built from 13 residues. The DNA of the CDR3 is TGTGCCACCAGCGGACAGGCCCCCTACGAGCAGTACTTC. Translated: CATSGQAPYEQYF. The full variable domain, its missing parts supplied by reference TRBV15 and TRBJ2-7, is DAMVIQNPRYQVTQFGKPVTLSCSQTLNHNVMYWYQQKSSQAPKLLFHYYDKDFNNEADTPDNFQSRRPNTSFCFLDIRSPGLGDTAMYLCATSGQAPYEQYFGPGTRLTVT.

This clone was observed a handful of times. This sample includes further DNA sequences coding for the same CDR3. The V gene is TRBV7-9, the J gene TRBJ2-7; D is perhaps TRBD2 (5 bases). Germline CDR1 is SEHNR and CDR2 is FQNEAQ (reference sequence). This CDR3 is 16 amino acids long. V lost 0 bases to trimming and J lost 1 base, with 13 bases between them. CDR3 coding DNA: TGTGCCAGCAGCTTAGCGCTGGCGGGTAGTTCCTACGAGCAGTACTTC. Its translation: CASSLALAGSSYEQYF.

The chain has TRBV7-9 and TRBJ1-1; the match to TRBD1 covers 9 bases. Germline V CDR1 and CDR2: SEHNR, FQNEAQ (reference sequence). The CDR3 runs to 15 residues. Trimming at V came to 7 bases and at J to 5 bases, leaving 11 bases not matched to a gene. CDR3: CASTDVGTGWTEAFF. The CDR3 DNA reads TGTGCCAGCACCGACGTTGGGACAGGGTGGACTGAAGCTTTCTTT.